Sequencing of this T cell receptor (beta chain) was carried out in a study of blood T cell repertoires in COVID-19. Study context: T cells, B-cell-depleted T cells, or PBMCs provided the cDNA or gDNA that served as material.

Trimming pared 9 bases from V and 4 bases from J, leaving 15 bases between. The CDR3 is made up of 13 amino acids. Germline assignment: CDR1 LNHDA and CDR2 SQIVND (reference sequence). Clones were read by immunoSEQ multiplex PCR, and TCRdb kept only the in-frame ones, dropping some. The data hold 140,000 to 150,000 clones, with 84% observed a single time. There are a few counts of this clone. V usage is TRBV19 and J usage is TRBJ1-2; D gene uncertain. The receptor was isolated from a woman between 45 and 60 years old with acute COVID-19. Sequencing was carried out using PBMCs or T cells enriched from blood (not recorded which). The DNA for the CDR3 is TGTGCCAGCAGCGGGGATGGGGTCTATGGCTACACCTTC. Translating gives CASSGDGVYGYTF.